Listed below are T cell receptor beta chains from one sample, sequenced in a study of blood T cell repertoires in COVID-19. Profiled with immunoSEQ multiplex PCR; TCRdb holds only in-frame clones, not every one. The data contain tens of thousands of clones, 65% to 85% of them singletons. Sequenced sample: peripheral blood. All receptors derive from a human donor with active or convalescent COVID-19. The donor label of this sample is uncertain. The CDR3 runs from the conserved cysteine through the conserved F or W. The D gene is left open where the match is weak. Clone size appears in some rows only: once, few, many, or a class for an expanded clone.

D	V	size	J	DNA	CDR3
TRBD2	TRBV29-1	-	TRBJ2-5	TGCAGCGTCTGGGGGGGAGGGAAAGAGACCCAGTACTTC	CSVWGGGKETQYF
-	TRBV10-3	once	TRBJ2-7	TGTGCCATCAGTGAGCCGGTCTCCTACGAGCAGTACTTC	CAISEPVSYEQYF
TRBD2	TRBV11-2	-	TRBJ2-5	TGTGCCAGCAGCGTGACTAGCGGGATTCTACAAGAGACCCAGTACTTC	CASSVTSGILQETQYF
TRBD1	TRBV28	-	TRBJ2-5	TGTGCCAGCAGGACAGGGGGACGAGAGACCCAGTACTTC	CASRTGGRETQYF
TRBD1	TRBV3-1/TRBV3-2	-	TRBJ1-5	TGTGCCAGCAGCCAAGACGACAGGGCCGCCCAGCATTTT	CASSQDDRAAQHF
TRBD2	TRBV9	-	TRBJ2-2	TGTGCCAGCAACGAAGCGGGGGGAGCGGGAGGCGGGGAGCTGTTTTTT	CASNEAGGAGGGELFF
-	TRBV6-5	-	TRBJ1-2	TGTGCCAGCAGGCGGGGCAGGGATGGTGGCTACACCTTC	CASRRGRDGGYTF
TRBD1	TRBV11-3	-	TRBJ2-1	TGTGCCAGCAGCTTTCCGGGACAGGGATACAATGAGCAGTTCTTC	CASSFPGQGYNEQFF
-	TRBV5-4	-	TRBJ2-1	TGTGCCAGCAGCGAGGAGGCTGAGCAGTTCTTC	CASSEEAEQFF
-	TRBV15	-	TRBJ2-3	TGTGCCACCAGCAGAGATCTACAGGGCACAGATACGCAGTATTTT	CATSRDLQGTDTQYF
TRBD1	TRBV4-3	-	TRBJ1-2	TGCGCCAGCAGCCCTTTAGGACAGGCTAACTATGGCTACACCTTC	CASSPLGQANYGYTF
-	TRBV5-1	-	TRBJ2-3	TGCGCCAGCAGCTTGGCCGGCACAGATACGCAGTATTTT	CASSLAGTDTQYF
TRBD1	TRBV29-1	few	TRBJ2-7	TGCAGCGTTCAAATCGACAGGGCCGTAACCTACGAGCAGTACTTC	CSVQIDRAVTYEQYF
TRBD2	TRBV5-8	-	TRBJ2-1	TGTGCCAGCAGCGCCCAGACTAGCGGGAGATTAGGGGATGAGCAGTTCTTC	CASSAQTSGRLGDEQFF
-	TRBV20-1	-	TRBJ1-2	TGCAGTGCTGACAATAACTATGGCTACACCTTC	CSADNNYGYTF
TRBD1	TRBV7-9	-	TRBJ2-3	TGTGCCAGCAGCTGGGGACAGGGGGCCTCAGATACGCAGTATTTT	CASSWGQGASDTQYF
-	TRBV4-1	-	TRBJ1-4	TGCGCCAGCAGCCAAGATCACCCCAGGAACTCAACTATACACCGGGGTGAAAAACTGTTTTTT	CASSQDHPRNSTIHRGEKLFF
TRBD1	TRBV9	-	TRBJ1-4	TGTGCCAGCAGCGTAACGGGACAGGCTAATGAAAAACTGTTTTTT	CASSVTGQANEKLFF
-	TRBV10-2	-	TRBJ1-4	TGCGCCAGCACCCAAGGGCAGGGCCAGAGTGAAAAACTGTTTTTT	CASTQGQGQSEKLFF
TRBD2	TRBV19	-	TRBJ2-1	TGTGCCAGTAGTAAGGCTAGCGGGAGTTTCGATGAGCAGTTCTTC	CASSKASGSFDEQFF
TRBD1	TRBV13	-	TRBJ2-7	TGTGCCAGCAGCGGGGGGACAGGGGGTTACGAGCAGTACTTC	CASSGGTGGYEQYF
-	TRBV9	-	TRBJ2-1	TGTGCCAGCAGCGTAACCAACAGGGTCCCCTACAATGAGCAGTTCTTC	CASSVTNRVPYNEQFF
TRBD1	TRBV30	-	TRBJ1-3	TGTGCCTGGAGTGAGGGACAGGGGGTCCCCATATATTTT	CAWSEGQGVPIYF
TRBD2	TRBV7-6	-	TRBJ2-1	TGTGCCAGCAGCTTAGCCCGGACTAGCGCGGGCGATGAGCAGTTCTTC	CASSLARTSAGDEQFF
-	TRBV15	-	TRBJ2-5	TGTGCCACCAGCAGAGATAAGGGGGAGACCCAGTACTTC	CATSRDKGETQYF
TRBD2	TRBV5-1	-	TRBJ2-7	TGCGCCAGCAGCGTTAGCGGGAGAACCCCCGAGCAGTACTTC	CASSVSGRTPEQYF
-	TRBV5-4	once	TRBJ2-5	TGTGCCAGCAGCTTCCGAGCGCCACAAGAGACCCAGTACTTC	CASSFRAPQETQYF
TRBD2	TRBV4-1	few	TRBJ2-1	TGCGCCAGCAGCCCCCCGACTAGCTTGAATGAGCAGTTCTTC	CASSPPTSLNEQFF
-	TRBV14	-	TRBJ1-5	TGTGCCAGCAGCCAGGACTATTGGCAGCCCCAGCATTTT	CASSQDYWQPQHF
TRBD1	TRBV25-1	-	TRBJ1-2	TGTGCCAGCATAGATCGAAGACGGGGACAGGTTCTCTATGGCTACACCTTC	CASIDRRRGQVLYGYTF
TRBD1	TRBV12-3/TRBV12-4	-	TRBJ2-1	TGTGCCAGCAATTTAGGACAGGGGAATGAGCAGTTCTTC	CASNLGQGNEQFF
-	TRBV20-1	-	TRBJ2-1	TGCAGTGCTAGTAGCGAGAGGTACTACAATGAGCAGTTCTTC	CSASSERYYNEQFF
TRBD1	TRBV27	-	TRBJ2-7	TGTGCCAGCAGCACCGGGACAGGGGTCTACGAGCAGTACTTC	CASSTGTGVYEQYF